Following are 18 T cell receptor beta chains from one sample sequenced in a study of T-cell memory formation after mild COVID-19 (dated by TCRdb to the early 2020s). Library construction relied on 5' RACE. For sequencing, an Illumina NovaSeq 6000 was employed. TCRdb applied fastp at Q25 and MiXCR to the public reads, then kept only in-frame beta chains. A single entry per CDR3 protein holds the most common genes and DNA from its merged rows. The sample table shows about 340,000 distinct CDR3 sequences, and 20% to 25% are seen once. The ten largest account for 21% of the sample. The specimen was PBMCs or a T cell subset sorted from them (not recorded which). These receptors all come from a man in his late teens or twenties who had mild COVID-19 (a few samples of this study predate the infection). The sample titles of this study are shuffled in the database, so cell type and time point are left out; the donor was told from shared clones.

Ten or more counts support this clonotype. The chain couples TRBV9 to TRBJ2-3; D remains ambiguous. Germline assignment: CDR1 SGDLS and CDR2 YYNGEE. The CDR3 extends over 14 amino acids. V lost 0 bases and J lost 1, with 6 bases in between. The CDR3: CASSVGVGTDTQYF. The DNA for the CDR3 is TGTGCCAGCAGCGTAGGAGTGGGCACAGATACGCAGTATTTT.

V is TRBV7-9 and J is TRBJ2-7; 11 bases map to TRBD1. The germline V gene has CDR1 SEHNR and CDR2 FQNEAQ (reference sequence). The V gene end was trimmed by 5 bases and the J gene end by 7 bases; junction bases not matched to a gene: 7. The CDR3 extends over 14 amino acids. The CDR3 nucleotides are TGTGCCAGCAGCCTTCGGGACAGGGGGTGGGAGCAGTACTTC. Translated: CASSLRDRGWEQYF.

The V gene is TRBV12-3 or TRBV12-4, the J gene TRBJ1-6; D may be TRBD1 (5 bases). The V end was cut by 5 bases, the J end by 4 bases, with 9 bases between. CDR3 size: 14 residues. DNA of the CDR3: TGTGCCAGCAGTCCGGGACCGTATAATTCACCCCTCCACTTT. Amino acid sequence: CASSPGPYNSPLHF.

This clonotype was observed a few times. This chain joins TRBV5-8 and TRBJ2-1; D perhaps matches TRBD2 (6 bases). V was clipped by 2 bases and J by 0 bases, with 12 bases between them. The V gene's germline CDR1 is SGHTS and CDR2 YDEGEE. The CDR3 consists of 16 residues. The CDR3 DNA sequence: TGTGCCAGCAGCTTTTTTGGGGGGTCCTCCTACAATGAGCAGTTCTTC. This codes for CASSFFGGSSYNEQFF.

The chain recombines TRBV29-1 with TRBJ2-1; D is possibly TRBD2 (7 bases). This CDR3 region has 16 residues. V was pared by 3 bases and J by 0 bases, with 15 bases between. Germline CDR1 SQVTM, CDR2 ANQGSEA. The CDR3 coding sequence is TGCAGCGTTGAGGGGGGGGCAGGGAGCTCCTACAATGAGCAGTTCTTC. This codes for CSVEGGAGSSYNEQFF.

This clonotype was seen a handful of times. The rearrangement uses TRBV5-1 and TRBJ2-1; 9 bases match TRBD1. The CDR3 totals 16 residues. V was pared by 3 bases and J by 7 bases, with 11 bases of the junction left unmatched. From germline, CDR1 is SGHRS and CDR2 YFSETQ. CDR3 loop: CASSWDAGTGRNEQFF. For the CDR3, the DNA is TGCGCCAGCAGCTGGGACGCCGGGACAGGGAGGAATGAGCAGTTCTTC. The entire variable domain, with the rest obtained from reference TRBV5-1 and TRBJ2-1, is as follows: KAGVTQTPRYLIKTRGQQVTLSCSPISGHRSVSWYQQTPGQGLQFLFEYFSETQRNKGNFPGRFSGRQFSNSRSEMNVSTLELGDSALYLCASSWDAGTGRNEQFFGPGTRLTVL.

DNA for the CDR3: TGTGCCACCAGTCTTGGGCTAGCGACCTACGAGCAGTACTTC. Translated: CATSLGLATYEQYF. V is TRBV15 and J is TRBJ2-7, with D maybe TRBD2 (6 bases). V lost 6 bases and J lost 2, with 14 bases in between. The CDR3 is 14 amino acids. Germline CDR1 reads LNHNV; CDR2 reads YYDKDF (reference sequence).

In this sample, this clonotype turned up a few times. CDR3 sequence reads: CSVWGQGGSEAFF. The CDR3 region has the DNA TGCAGCGTGTGGGGACAGGGTGGGTCTGAAGCTTTCTTT. J is TRBJ1-1 and V is TRBV29-1; 9 bases align to TRBD1. Germline values: CDR1 SQVTM, CDR2 ANQGSEA. Trimming took 6 bases from V and 6 from J; bases not matched to a gene: 8. The CDR3 has 13 residues.

The V call is TRBV5-1, the J call TRBJ2-3; 7 bases map to TRBD2. Germline V gene data show CDR1 as SGHRS and CDR2 as YFSETQ. The CDR3 runs to 14 residues. The J segment lost 13 bases and the V segment lost 3 bases, leaving 14 bases of the junction unmatched. For the CDR3, the DNA is TGCGCCAGCAGCTCTCCGGGGGGTTCTCGGTCGGAGTATTTT. Translated, it gives CASSSPGGSRSEYF.

The chain joins TRBV7-3 to TRBJ2-2; 8 bases fit TRBD2. The CDR3 spans 11 residues. Trimming cost V 8 bases and J 7 bases; bases outside gene matches: 0. CDR1 and CDR2 from the germline V gene are SGHTA and FQGTGA. For the CDR3, the DNA is TGTGCCAGCGGGACTAGCGGGGAGCTGTTTTTT. Its translation: CASGTSGELFF.

The chain employs TRBV6-2 or TRBV6-3 and TRBJ1-1; D gene uncertain. Trimming cost V 6 bases and J 6 bases, with 8 bases left between them. Germline CDR1 reads MNHEY; CDR2 reads SVGEGT. The CDR3 runs 11 residues. CDR3 nucleotides: TGTGCCAGCAGGGACGCCGCTGAAGCTTTCTTT. Encoded protein: CASRDAAEAFF.

The table lists this clonotype with many counts. J is TRBJ1-1 and V is TRBV12-3 or TRBV12-4; 7 bases match TRBD1. The ends lost 3 bases at V and 4 bases at J; junction bases unmatched: 8. This CDR3 has 15 amino acids. The CDR3 nucleotides read TGTGCCAGCAGTTTTAACAGGGGTTCGTTCACTGAAGCTTTCTTT. This gives the protein CASSFNRGSFTEAFF.

The chain uses TRBV18 and TRBJ2-7; D might be TRBD2 (6 bases). The CDR3 has 13 residues. Trimming took off 3 bases at V and 5 bases at J, with 11 bases between the two ends. From germline, CDR1 is KGHSH and CDR2 LQKENI. The CDR3 DNA sequence: TGTGCCAGCTCACCTCCAGGAGGGAACGAGCAGTACTTC. The encoded protein is CASSPPGGNEQYF. Based on the CDR3 plus reference TRBV18 and TRBJ2-7, the full variable domain is NAGVMQNPRHLVRRRGQEARLRCSPMKGHSHVYWYRQLPEEGLKFMVYLQKENIIDESGMPKERFSAEFPKEGPSILRIQQVVRGDSAAYFCASSPPGGNEQYFGPGTRLTVT.

The V and J genes are TRBV6-6 and TRBJ1-5, with D unclear. Germline lookup yields CDR1 MNHNY and CDR2 SVGAGI (reference sequence). The CDR3 length is 13 residues. V lost 6 bases, J lost 5 bases, and 11 bases lay in between. CDR3 nucleotides: TGTGCCAGCAGCATGGGCGGTTATCAGCCCCAGCATTTT. Translating it yields CASSMGGYQPQHF.

The CDR3 DNA reads TGTGCCAGCAGGGAGTTTATGAACACTGAAGCTTTCTTT. Residues: CASREFMNTEAFF. The chain joins TRBV25-1 to TRBJ1-1; D gene uncertain. Germline CDR1 MGHDK, CDR2 SYGVNS. The CDR3 is 13 amino acids. The V end was cut by 6 bases, the J end by 0 bases, with 8 bases between.

The V gene is TRBV20-1, the J gene TRBJ1-5; D unresolved. This CDR3 is 12 amino acids long. The V gene's germline CDR1 is DFQATT and CDR2 SNEGSKA (reference sequence). Trimming shortened V by 6 bases and J by 7 bases, and 13 bases separated the two germline ends. The CDR3: CSASGSDQPQHF. For the CDR3, the DNA is TGCAGTGCCAGCGGATCGGACCAGCCCCAGCATTTT.

This clonotype was seen only a few times. The chain carries TRBV15 and TRBJ1-1, with 11 nucleotides matching TRBD1. Germline CDR1 and CDR2: LNHNV and YYDKDF (reference sequence). This CDR3 contains 17 residues. The V segment lost 1 base and the J segment 3 bases; nucleotides outside the gene matches: 7. DNA of the CDR3: TGTGCCACCAGCAGAGCGAGGACAGGGGGCGCGTACACTGAAGCTTTCTTT. As protein: CATSRARTGGAYTEAFF. The whole variable domain, filled in from reference TRBV15 and TRBJ1-1, reads DAMVIQNPRYQVTQFGKPVTLSCSQTLNHNVMYWYQQKSSQAPKLLFHYYDKDFNNEADTPDNFQSRRPNTSFCFLDIRSPGLGDTAMYLCATSRARTGGAYTEAFFGQGTRLTVV.

This clonotype was observed many times. The genes are TRBV7-3 and TRBJ2-1, with D possibly being TRBD2 (5 bases). Germline lookup yields CDR1 SGHTA and CDR2 FQGTGA. The CDR3 covers 13 residues. Trimming stripped 5 bases from V and 7 bases from J, with 12 bases between. DNA for the CDR3: TGTGCCAGCAGCCTCACTCGGGGAAATGAGCAGTTCTTC. Amino acids: CASSLTRGNEQFF.